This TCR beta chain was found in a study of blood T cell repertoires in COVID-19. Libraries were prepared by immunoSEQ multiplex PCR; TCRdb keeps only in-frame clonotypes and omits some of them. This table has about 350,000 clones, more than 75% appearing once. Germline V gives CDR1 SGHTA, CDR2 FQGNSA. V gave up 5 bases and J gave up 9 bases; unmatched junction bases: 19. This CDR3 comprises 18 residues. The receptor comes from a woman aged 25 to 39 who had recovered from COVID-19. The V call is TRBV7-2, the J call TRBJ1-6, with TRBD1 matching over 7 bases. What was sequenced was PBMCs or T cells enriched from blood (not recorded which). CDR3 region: CASSPYPPGRGYGSPLHF. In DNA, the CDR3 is TGTGCCAGCAGCCCCTACCCCCCGGGCAGGGGGTATGGTTCACCCCTCCACTTT.